These 20 T cell receptor beta chains were sequenced from one sample in a study of T cell repertoires in cytomegalovirus infection. TCRdb ran MiXCR on the reads and lists one entry per CDR3 protein. The table records roughly 230,000 distinct CDR3 sequences, around 15% of them present only once. What was sequenced was CD8+ T cells from PBMCs. The receptors here all came from a human donor in good health (CMV status not recorded). Some clones in this sample may be carry-over from other donors' samples.

This clonotype was recorded at least ten times. J is TRBJ1-1 and V is TRBV14; D not certain. In germline, CDR1 is SGHDN, CDR2 FVKESK. The CDR3 has 15 residues. V gave up 0 bases and J gave up 5 bases, with 13 bases separating them. CDR3 residues: CASSQDWGSGTEAFF. The DNA of the CDR3 is TGTGCCAGCAGCCAAGATTGGGGTTCGGGTACTGAAGCTTTCTTT. The complete variable domain, with remaining parts taken from reference TRBV14 and TRBJ1-1, reads EAGVTQFPSHSVIEKGQTVTLRCDPISGHDNLYWYRRVMGKEIKFLLHFVKESKQDESGMPNNRFLAERTGGTYSTLKVQPAELEDSGVYFCASSQDWGSGTEAFFGQGTRLTVV.

The rearrangement joins TRBV7-9 to TRBJ2-1, with TRBD2 matching 11 bases. After removal of 6 bases from V and 8 bases from J, the junction contained 6 bases not matched to a gene. The CDR3 is 14 amino acids. Per germline, CDR1 SEHNR and CDR2 FQNEAQ (reference sequence). CDR3 amino acids: CASRPSGGFYEQFF. As DNA, the CDR3 is TGTGCCAGCAGGCCTAGCGGGGGGTTCTATGAGCAGTTCTTC. Combining the CDR3 with reference TRBV7-9 and TRBJ2-1 gives the whole variable domain DTGVSQNPRHKITKRGQNVTFRCDPISEHNRLYWYRQTLGQGPEFLTYFQNEAQLEKSRLLSDRFSAERPKGSFSTLEIQRTEQGDSAMYLCASRPSGGFYEQFFGPGTRLTVL.

Ten or more counts support this clonotype. The genes are TRBV15 and TRBJ2-3; either TRBD1 or TRBD2 may fit D (5 bases each). Germline loops: CDR1 LNHNV, CDR2 YYDKDF (reference sequence). The CDR3 runs 15 residues. The germline V and J ends were trimmed by 5 bases and 2 bases, with 14 bases remaining between them. CDR3 loop: CATSVGPPATDTQYF. The CDR3 nucleotides read TGTGCCACCAGCGTGGGACCGCCGGCCACAGATACGCAGTATTTT.

Ten or more counts support this clonotype. The gene calls are TRBV7-8 and TRBJ1-4; D is unresolved. The CDR3 is made up of 13 amino acids. Germline-derived CDR1 and CDR2 are SGHVS and FQNEAQ. The V gene lost 5 bases and the J gene lost 8 bases, with 12 bases spanning the gap. As DNA, the CDR3 is TGTGCCAGCAGCCCAATGGGAGGGGAAAAACTGTTTTTT. Translated: CASSPMGGEKLFF.

The sample holds many counts of this clonotype. The chain links TRBV7-9 to TRBJ2-7, with D tentatively TRBD1 (5 bases). Germline V CDR1 and CDR2: SEHNR, FQNEAQ (reference sequence). V was clipped by 5 bases and J by 2 bases, with 7 bases between them. The CDR3 length is 12 residues. CDR3 nucleotides: TGTGCCAGCAGCCGCAGGGCCTACGAGCAGTACTTC. Its protein is CASSRRAYEQYF.

This clonotype has at least ten counts. The rearrangement joins TRBV28 to TRBJ2-1; a weak D match, TRBD2 (5 bases). V was trimmed by 3 bases and J by 6 bases, leaving 12 bases between them. This CDR3 region has 14 residues. Per the germline V gene, CDR1 is MDHEN and CDR2 is SYDVKM. The CDR3 loop reads CASSFLTRSNEQFF. The DNA for the CDR3 is TGTGCCAGCAGTTTTTTAACTAGGTCCAATGAGCAGTTCTTC. Based on the CDR3 plus reference TRBV28 and TRBJ2-1, the full variable domain is DVKVTQSSRYLVKRTGEKVFLECVQDMDHENMFWYRQDPGLGLRLIYFSYDVKMKEKGDIPEGYSVSREKKERFSLILESASTNQTSMYLCASSFLTRSNEQFFGPGTRLTVL.

As concerns this clonotype: One end of the junction does not line up with germline, which may come from a read error. The chain employs TRBV28 and TRBJ2-5; 9 nucleotides match TRBD1. CDR1 is MDHEN, CDR2 SYDVKM, per germline. CDR3 size: 15 residues. The CDR3 DNA reads TGTGCCAGCAGTTTCCCAACAGGGGGCGAAGAGAACCAGTACTTC. It specifies CASSFPTGGEENQYF. Drawing the rest from reference TRBV28 and TRBJ2-5, the complete variable domain is DVKVTQSSRYLVKRTGEKVFLECVQDMDHENMFWYRQDPGLGLRLIYFSYDVKMKEKGDIPEGYSVSREKKERFSLILESASTNQTSMYLCASSFPTGGEENQYFGPGTRLLVL.

This clonotype was counted at least ten times. This chain joins TRBV4-3 and TRBJ1-3; D not resolved. The CDR3 contains 16 residues. The V and J ends lost 0 bases and 1 base respectively, with 10 bases between them. The germline V gene has CDR1 LGHNA and CDR2 YSLEER. CDR3 sequence reads: CASSQDIGYSGNTIYF. The DNA of the CDR3 is TGCGCCAGCAGCCAAGATATTGGGTATTCTGGAAACACCATATATTTT.

This clonotype was picked up many times. The chain recombines TRBV28 with TRBJ2-2, with 9 bases matching TRBD2. V was clipped by 6 bases and J by 6 bases; unmatched bases: 8. Germline V CDR1 and CDR2: MDHEN, SYDVKM. The CDR3 has 15 amino acids. The CDR3 sequence is CASSHKRGVAGELFF. The CDR3 DNA follows: TGTGCCAGCAGCCATAAGCGGGGGGTTGCCGGGGAGCTGTTTTTT.

This clonotype occurred many times. The chain has TRBV10-3 and TRBJ1-5, with TRBD1 as a possible D gene (6 bases). V was cut by 0 bases and J by 9 bases, with 12 bases left in between. The germline V gene encodes CDR1 ENHRY and CDR2 SYGVKD. This CDR3 comprises 14 residues. The CDR3 DNA reads as TGTGCCATCAGTGAGTCCGGAGGGACATGGCCCCAGCATTTT. It translates to CAISESGGTWPQHF.

The chain is built from TRBV27 and TRBJ2-1, with D tentatively TRBD2 (6 bases). The V gene lost 2 bases and the J gene lost 9 bases, with 11 bases spanning the gap. Per germline, CDR1 MNHEY and CDR2 SMNVEV (reference sequence). The CDR3 contains 13 residues. The chain's CDR3 is CASSLGGVAEQFF. The CDR3 DNA reads as TGTGCCAGCAGTTTAGGCGGGGTTGCTGAGCAGTTCTTC.

This clonotype was picked up many times. The J gene is TRBJ2-7, the V gene TRBV7-2; 14 bases are a match to TRBD2. CDR1 is SGHTA and CDR2 is FQGNSA in the germline V gene. The CDR3 runs 17 residues. Germline trimming cut 0 bases from V and 2 bases from J; bases unmatched to any gene: 3. The CDR3 DNA is TGTGCCAGCAGCTTAGCGAAGACTAGCGGGGGGGCCTACGAGCAGTACTTC. Residues: CASSLAKTSGGAYEQYF.

This chain joins TRBV28 and TRBJ1-6, with TRBD1 as a possible D gene (5 bases). V shed 6 bases and J shed 2 bases, with 11 bases lying between them. Germline V gene lookup returns CDR1 MDHEN and CDR2 SYDVKM. The CDR3 is 15 residues long. Written as DNA, the CDR3 is TGTGCCAGCAGCTTAGACAGAGCCTATAATTCACCCCTCCACTTT. It yields the protein CASSLDRAYNSPLHF.

The chain is built from TRBV19 and TRBJ2-7, with D perhaps assigned TRBD1 or TRBD2 (5 bases each). The V gene lost 0 bases and the J gene lost 3 bases, with 12 bases spanning the gap. CDR3 length: 15 residues. Germline V gives CDR1 LNHDA, CDR2 SQIVND (reference sequence). CDR3: CASSIDPTDYYEQYF. The CDR3 DNA reads as TGTGCCAGTAGTATAGACCCGACAGACTACTACGAGCAGTACTTC. Based on the CDR3 plus reference TRBV19 and TRBJ2-7, the full variable domain is DGGITQSPKYLFRKEGQNVTLSCEQNLNHDAMYWYRQDPGQGLRLIYYSQIVNDFQKGDIAEGYSVSREKKESFPLTVTSAQKNPTAFYLCASSIDPTDYYEQYFGPGTRLTVT.

There are a few counts of this clonotype. The chain employs TRBV11-2 and TRBJ1-6; D uncertain. Trimming removed 1 base from V and 10 bases from J, with 8 bases in between. Germline V gene lookup returns CDR1 SGHAT and CDR2 FQNNGV. The length of the CDR3 is 13 residues. CDR3 residues: CASSLGSTSPLHF. CDR3 bases: TGTGCCAGCAGCTTAGGCTCTACCTCACCCCTCCACTTT.

In this sample, this clonotype turned up many times. This sequence joins TRBV7-9 and TRBJ2-5; possible D gene TRBD1, 6 bases. Germline lookup yields CDR1 SEHNR and CDR2 FQNEAQ (reference sequence). There are 14 residues in the CDR3. Trimming took off 5 bases at V and 3 bases at J, with 13 bases between the two ends. The CDR3 DNA follows: TGTGCCAGCAGCATCCGGGACACTGAAGAGACCCAGTACTTC. This sequence encodes CASSIRDTEETQYF.

The gene calls are TRBV20-1 and TRBJ2-7; TRBD2 agrees at 9 bases. The germline V gene has CDR1 DFQATT and CDR2 SNEGSKA (reference sequence). The V gene end was trimmed by 7 bases and the J gene end by 4 bases; junction bases not matched to a gene: 8. The CDR3 runs to 13 residues. The DNA of the CDR3 is TGCAGTGTTCCCCCTAGCGGGGATTACGAGCAGTACTTC. Encoded protein: CSVPPSGDYEQYF.

This clonotype was detected ten times or more. V is TRBV11-3 and J is TRBJ1-1; tentative D call: TRBD1 (5 bases). CDR1 is SGHNT, CDR2 YENEEA, per germline. The CDR3 has 18 residues. Trimming cost V 0 bases and J 1 base, with 18 bases left between them. CDR3 DNA sequence: TGTGCCAGCAGCTTAGATTCCCGACCACTGGGGCCGAACACTGAAGCTTTCTTT. Encoded protein: CASSLDSRPLGPNTEAFF. Combining the CDR3 with reference TRBV11-3 and TRBJ1-1 gives the whole variable domain EAGVVQSPRYKIIEKKQPVAFWCNPISGHNTLYWYLQNLGQGPELLIRYENEEAVDDSQLPKDRFSAERLKGVDSTLKIQPAELGDSAVYLCASSLDSRPLGPNTEAFFGQGTRLTVV.

The genes are TRBV19 and TRBJ1-3, with 11 nucleotides matching TRBD1. J lost 1 base, V lost 8 bases, and 4 bases had no gene match. This CDR3 has 15 residues. Germline V gene lookup returns CDR1 LNHDA and CDR2 SQIVND (reference sequence). For the CDR3, the DNA is TGTGCCAGTTGGGGACAGGGGGAATCTGGAAACACCATATATTTT. Residues: CASWGQGESGNTIYF.

This clonotype occurred many times. The chain combines TRBV28 with TRBJ1-1, with unresolved D. The V gene lost 3 bases and the J gene lost 1 base, with 6 bases spanning the gap. The CDR3 loop spans 13 amino acids. Germline loops: CDR1 MDHEN, CDR2 SYDVKM. CDR3 region: CASSFRPNTEAFF. CDR3 DNA sequence: TGTGCCAGCAGTTTCCGTCCGAACACTGAAGCTTTCTTT.